These 9 T cell receptor beta chains were sequenced from one sample in a study of CD8+CD57+ T cells in acquired aplastic anemia. In patients chosen for sequencing, flow cytometry had shown CD8+CD57+ cell expansion. TCR beta VDJ and CDR3 profiles were obtained from a genomic DNA template. Using its own MiXCR run on the reads, TCRdb lists one record per CDR3 protein. Of 150,000 to 200,000 distinct CDR3 sequences listed, about 45% are singletons. Specimen: sorted CD4+, CD8+, or CD8+CD57+ T cells (not recorded which) from PBMCs. The source is a human donor with aplastic anemia.

Of note for this clonotype: A much larger clone lies one base from this, so it may be a read error. The chain combines TRBV11-1 with TRBJ2-6; tentative D call: TRBD1 (5 bases). The CDR3 totals 16 residues. CDR1 is SGHAT, CDR2 FQDESV, per germline (reference sequence). The CDR3 region has the DNA TGTGCCAGCACCCCTCCGTTTATCTCTGGGGCCAACGTCCCGACTTTC. The encoded protein is CASTPPFISGANVPTF.

This clonotype was counted at least ten times. A read error may produce the germline difference seen at one junction end. V is TRBV7-3 and J is TRBJ2-1, with 9 nucleotides matching TRBD2. The CDR3 is made up of 14 amino acids. Germline CDR1 is SGHTA and CDR2 is FQGTGA. CDR3 sequence: CASSYRTSEGGAVF. The CDR3 DNA is TGTGCCAGCAGCTACCGGACTAGCGAGGGGGGGGCGGTCTTC.

This clonotype was seen a few times. The rearrangement uses TRBV28 and TRBJ1-1, with unresolved D. This CDR3 comprises 15 residues. Trimming took 7 bases from V and 1 from J, leaving 16 bases between them. Per germline, CDR1 MDHEN and CDR2 SYDVKM. CDR3 sequence: CASTSPGRPNTEAFF. The CDR3, as DNA: TGTGCCAGCACATCCCCCGGCAGACCGAACACTGAAGCTTTCTTT.

The CDR3 sequence is CASSPGRGQGNTIYF. In nucleotides, the CDR3 is TGTGCCAGCAGTCCAGGCAGGGGGCAAGGAAACACCATATATTTT. The V gene is TRBV25-1, the J gene TRBJ1-3; 8 nucleotides align to TRBD1. Unmatched junction bases numbered 7, after V lost 5 bases and J lost 4 bases. Germline CDR1 MGHDK, CDR2 SYGVNS. This CDR3 region has 15 residues. Filled out from reference TRBV25-1 and TRBJ1-3, the complete variable domain reads EADIYQTPRYLVIGTGKKITLECSQTMGHDKMYWYQQDPGMELHLIHYSYGVNSTEKGDLSSESTVSRIRTEHFPLTLESARPSHTSQYLCASSPGRGQGNTIYFGEGSWLTVV.

Comment on this clonotype: One base away lies a much larger clone, so this may be a sequencing read error. The chain employs TRBV5-1 and TRBJ2-1; D perhaps matches TRBD2 (7 bases). This CDR3 is 15 amino acids long. Germline V gives CDR1 SGHRS, CDR2 YFSETQ. The CDR3 sequence: CACSLGAGAVDEQFF. Written as DNA, the CDR3 is TGCGCCTGCAGCTTGGGGGCGGGGGCGGTGGATGAGCAGTTCTTC.

The chain uses TRBV2 and TRBJ2-1; 7 bases agree with TRBD2. The CDR3 length is 12 residues. CDR1 is SNHLY, CDR2 FYNNEI, per germline. The CDR3 DNA reads as TGTGCTCTAGCGGAAGCATACAATGAGCAGTTCTTC. Translated, it gives CALAEAYNEQFF.

The sample holds many counts of this clonotype. V usage is TRBV20-1 and J usage is TRBJ1-2, with D tentatively TRBD1 (5 bases). Trimming left V 1 base short and J 4 bases short, with 16 bases between. The CDR3 is made up of 15 amino acids. Looked up from germline, CDR1 is DFQATT and CDR2 is SNEGSKA (reference sequence). CDR3 amino acids: CSARARGAGPYGYTF. Written as DNA, the CDR3 is TGCAGTGCTAGAGCCCGAGGGGCAGGACCCTATGGCTACACCTTC.

Comment on this clonotype: One end of the junction does not line up with germline, which may come from a read error. This chain joins TRBV24-1 and TRBJ2-1; D gene uncertain. The CDR3 extends over 12 amino acids. Germline V CDR1 and CDR2: KGHDR, SFDVKD. The CDR3 loop reads CATGDLLNEQFF. In nucleotides, the CDR3 is TGTGCCACCGGTGACCTCCTTAATGAGCAGTTCTTC.

This rearrangement joins TRBV2 to TRBJ2-7; 9 bases are shared with TRBD1. V dropped 5 bases and J dropped 2; count of bases not matched to a gene: 7. The CDR3 loop spans 15 amino acids. Germline values: CDR1 SNHLY, CDR2 FYNNEI. DNA of the CDR3: TGTGCCAGCAGTCCGACCGGGACAGGGCCCTACGAGCAGTACTTC. Translation: CASSPTGTGPYEQYF.